Shown below are 2 T cell receptor beta chains from a single sample sequenced in a study of T cells in Graves' hyperthyroidism and ophthalmopathy. RNA transcripts were the template for amplifying TCR beta CDR3 regions. First-round RT-PCR with HTBI primers amplified the TCR CDR3 region. In TCRdb, the multiplex PCR reads were re-called with MiXCR into one record per CDR3 protein. The sample shows almost 600,000 distinct CDR3 sequences, approximately 14% of them seen only once. The sample was blood. The receptors originated from a woman aged 25 to 39 with Graves' hyperthyroidism that later progressed to Graves' ophthalmopathy.

This clonotype has ten or more counts. The chain links TRBV11-3 to TRBJ2-4, with 12 bases aligning to TRBD2. The CDR3 totals 17 residues. Per the germline V gene, CDR1 is SGHNT and CDR2 is YENEEA. The junction had 11 bases not matched to a gene; V was cut back by 7 bases and J by 4 bases. The CDR3 DNA reads TGTGCCAGCACCAATCGGACTAGCGGGATGGGGAAAAACATTCAGTACTTC. Residues: CASTNRTSGMGKNIQYF.

Concerning this clonotype: An end of the junction differs from the germline gene, which may be a read error. V usage is TRBV10-3 and J usage is TRBJ2-3; TRBD2 is a possible D gene (6 bases). Germline V gives CDR1 ENHRY, CDR2 SYGVKD. The CDR3 is 13 residues long. CDR3 coding DNA: TGTGCCATCAGTGCGGGGGTCACAGATTCGCAGTATTTT. Translated: CAISAGVTDSQYF.